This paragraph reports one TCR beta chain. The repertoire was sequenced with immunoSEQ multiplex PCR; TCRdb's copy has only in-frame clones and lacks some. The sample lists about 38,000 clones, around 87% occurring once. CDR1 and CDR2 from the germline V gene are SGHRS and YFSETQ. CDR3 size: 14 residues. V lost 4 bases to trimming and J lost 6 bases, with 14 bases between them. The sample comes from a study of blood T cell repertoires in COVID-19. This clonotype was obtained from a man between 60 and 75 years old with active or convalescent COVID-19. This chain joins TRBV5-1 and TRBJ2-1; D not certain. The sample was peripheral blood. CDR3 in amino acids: CASSQITTSNEQFF. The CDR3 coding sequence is TGCGCCAGCAGCCAAATTACTACCTCCAATGAGCAGTTCTTC.